This is a list of T cell receptor beta chains from one sample in a study of T cell responses to AZD1222 COVID-19 vaccine. The data were produced by immunoSEQ multiplex PCR, yet TCRdb's version contains in-frame clones alone and is incomplete. The sample has about 140,000 clones, 80% to 90% seen once. The sequenced sample was peripheral blood, obtained on day 0 of AZD1222 vaccination. Source of these receptors: an adult in good health. The CDR3 runs from the conserved cysteine through the conserved F or W. A D gene is named only where the DNA matches it firmly. Rows may omit the clone size; those that give it use once, few, many or a size class.

abundance	d_gene	v_gene	j_gene	CDR3aa	CDR3nt
once	TRBD2	TRBV27	TRBJ2-1	CASSLQLAGNYNEQFF	TGTGCCAGCAGTTTACAACTAGCGGGGAACTACAATGAGCAGTTCTTC
.	TRBD1	TRBV12-3/TRBV12-4	TRBJ1-1	CASVQGGNTEAFF	TGTGCCAGCGTACAGGGGGGGAACACTGAAGCTTTCTTT
.	.	TRBV30	TRBJ2-2	CAWSVLPGAGGELFF	TGTGCCTGGAGTGTACTTCCGGGGGCGGGCGGGGAGCTGTTTTTT
.	.	TRBV7-6	TRBJ1-3	CASSLVADISGNTIYF	TGTGCCAGCAGCTTAGTAGCGGACATCTCTGGAAACACCATATATTTT
.	TRBD2	TRBV10-3	TRBJ2-3	CASLAGQEDTQYF	TGTGCCAGCCTAGCGGGCCAGGAGGATACGCAGTATTTT
.	.	TRBV3-1/TRBV3-2	TRBJ1-3	CASSQGSSGNTIYF	TGTGCCAGCAGCCAAGGGAGTTCTGGAAACACCATATATTTT
.	TRBD1	TRBV9	TRBJ2-7	CASSENSPGQYYEQYF	TGTGCCAGCAGCGAGAATTCTCCGGGACAGTACTACGAGCAGTACTTC
.	TRBD1	TRBV9	TRBJ1-2	CASSGAGTGVRYGYTF	TGTGCCAGCAGCGGTGCCGGGACAGGGGTCCGGTATGGCTACACCTTC
.	.	TRBV29-1	TRBJ2-2	CSARQAENTGELFF	TGCAGCGCTAGACAGGCCGAGAACACCGGGGAGCTGTTTTTT
.	.	TRBV12-2	TRBJ2-1	CASRLARLAGGYNEQFF	TGTGCAAGTCGCTTAGCGCGGCTAGCGGGAGGTTACAATGAGCAGTTCTTC
.	.	TRBV6-5	TRBJ1-6	CATTRGVRDSPLHF	TGTGCCACCACAAGGGGCGTAAGGGATTCACCCCTCCACTTT
few	.	TRBV7-2	TRBJ2-3	CASSLVGGLSTDTQYF	TGTGCCAGCAGCTTAGTCGGCGGACTCAGCACAGATACGCAGTATTTT
.	.	TRBV2	TRBJ2-7	CASSGTLSDSYEQYF	TGTGCCAGCAGTGGGACACTGTCGGACTCCTACGAGCAGTACTTC
.	.	TRBV29-1	TRBJ1-1	CSVTLNTEAFF	TGCAGCGTTACTCTGAACACTGAAGCTTTCTTT
.	.	TRBV5-6	TRBJ2-1	CASSLGGQWLYNEQFF	TGTGCCAGCAGCTTGGGGGGTCAGTGGCTTTACAATGAGCAGTTCTTC
.	.	TRBV12-3/TRBV12-4	TRBJ1-2	CASSHRERGYTF	TGTGCCAGCAGCCACAGGGAACGCGGCTACACCTTC
.	.	TRBV11-3	TRBJ2-2	CASSLRGAPTGELFF	TGTGCCAGCAGCTTGCGAGGGGCGCCCACCGGGGAGCTGTTTTTT
.	.	TRBV15	TRBJ2-1	CATSRDSGLGPNEQFF	TGTGCCACCAGCAGAGATAGCGGCCTAGGGCCCAATGAGCAGTTCTTC
.	TRBD1	TRBV7-6	TRBJ1-3	CASSPHRDRVLSGNTIYF	TGTGCCAGCAGCCCCCACCGGGACAGGGTCCTCTCTGGAAACACCATATATTTT
.	TRBD2	TRBV10-3	TRBJ2-3	CAISESILAGRDTQYF	TGTGCCATCAGTGAGTCGATACTAGCGGGCCGAGATACGCAGTATTTT
.	TRBD1	TRBV6-1	TRBJ2-1	CASSEQGAGLWAEQFF	TGTGCCAGCAGTGAGCAGGGGGCGGGGTTGTGGGCTGAGCAGTTCTTC
.	.	TRBV5-8	TRBJ2-1	CASTRIFLRQNYNEQFF	TGTGCCAGCACCCGTATTTTCCTGAGACAGAACTACAATGAGCAGTTCTTC
.	.	TRBV7-8	TRBJ1-4	CASSLEGGTTNEKLFF	TGTGCCAGCAGCTTAGAGGGTGGGACAACTAATGAAAAACTGTTTTTT
few	.	TRBV30	TRBJ1-1	CAWSARGIEAFF	TGTGCCTGGAGCGCCCGTGGCATTGAAGCTTTCTTT
.	.	TRBV2	TRBJ1-1	CARPTGLNTEAFF	TGTGCCAGACCGACAGGTTTGAACACTGAAGCTTTCTTT
.	.	TRBV19	TRBJ2-1	CASSILTMYNEQFF	TGTGCCAGTAGTATTCTAACAATGTACAATGAGCAGTTCTTC
once	TRBD1	TRBV5-1	TRBJ2-5	CASTRRTGGQETQYF	TGCGCCAGCACTCGACGGACAGGAGGACAAGAGACCCAGTACTTC